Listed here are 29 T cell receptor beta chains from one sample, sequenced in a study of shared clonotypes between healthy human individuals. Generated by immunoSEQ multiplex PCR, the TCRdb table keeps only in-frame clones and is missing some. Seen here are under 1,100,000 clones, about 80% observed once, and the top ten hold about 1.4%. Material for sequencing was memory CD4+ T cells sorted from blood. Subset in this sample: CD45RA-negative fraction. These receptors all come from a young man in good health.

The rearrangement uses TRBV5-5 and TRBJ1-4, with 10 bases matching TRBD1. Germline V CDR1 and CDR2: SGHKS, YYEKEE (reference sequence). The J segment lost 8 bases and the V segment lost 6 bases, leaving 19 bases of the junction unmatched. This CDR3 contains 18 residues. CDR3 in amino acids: CASTRQPGQGTSHEKLFF. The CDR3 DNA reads TGTGCCAGCACACGACAGCCGGGACAGGGGACCAGTCACGAAAAACTGTTTTTT.

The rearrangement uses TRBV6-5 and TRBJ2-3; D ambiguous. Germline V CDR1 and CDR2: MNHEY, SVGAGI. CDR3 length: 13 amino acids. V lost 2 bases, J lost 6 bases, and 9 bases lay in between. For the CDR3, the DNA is TGTGCCAGCAGTTACGATGAAGGGGATACGCAGTATTTT. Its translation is CASSYDEGDTQYF.

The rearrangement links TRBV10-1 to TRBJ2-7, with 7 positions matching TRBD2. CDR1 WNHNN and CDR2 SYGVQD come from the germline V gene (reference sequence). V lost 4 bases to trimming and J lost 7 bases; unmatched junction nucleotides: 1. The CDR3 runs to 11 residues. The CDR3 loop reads CASSGGGEQYF. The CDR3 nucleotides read TGCGCCAGCAGTGGGGGGGGTGAGCAGTACTTC.

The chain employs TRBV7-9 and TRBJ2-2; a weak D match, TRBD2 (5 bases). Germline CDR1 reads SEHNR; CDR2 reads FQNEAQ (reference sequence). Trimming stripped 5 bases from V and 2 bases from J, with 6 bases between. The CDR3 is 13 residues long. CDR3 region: CASSRDNTGELFF. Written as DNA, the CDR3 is TGTGCCAGCAGCCGGGATAACACCGGGGAGCTGTTTTTT.

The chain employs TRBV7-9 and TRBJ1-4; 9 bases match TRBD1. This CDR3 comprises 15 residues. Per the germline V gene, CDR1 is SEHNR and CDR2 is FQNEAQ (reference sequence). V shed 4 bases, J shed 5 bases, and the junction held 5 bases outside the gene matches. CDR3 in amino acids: CASSSGTGLNEKLFF. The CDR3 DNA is TGTGCCAGCAGCTCCGGGACAGGGCTGAATGAAAAACTGTTTTTT. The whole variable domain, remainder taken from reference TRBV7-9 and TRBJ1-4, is DTGVSQNPRHKITKRGQNVTFRCDPISEHNRLYWYRQTLGQGPEFLTYFQNEAQLEKSRLLSDRFSAERPKGSFSTLEIQRTEQGDSAMYLCASSSGTGLNEKLFFGSGTQLSVL.

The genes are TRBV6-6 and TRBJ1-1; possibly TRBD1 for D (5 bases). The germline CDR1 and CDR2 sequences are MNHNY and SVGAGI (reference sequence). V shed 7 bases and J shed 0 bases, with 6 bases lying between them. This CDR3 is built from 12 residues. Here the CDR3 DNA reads TGTGCCAGCACCAGGGTGAACACTGAAGCTTTCTTT. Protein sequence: CASTRVNTEAFF.

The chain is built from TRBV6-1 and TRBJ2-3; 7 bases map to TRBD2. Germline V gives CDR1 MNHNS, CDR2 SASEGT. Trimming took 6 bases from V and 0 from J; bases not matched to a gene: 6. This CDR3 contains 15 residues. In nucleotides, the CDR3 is TGTGCCAGCAGCGCTCAGCGGGGTAGCACAGATACGCAGTATTTT. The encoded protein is CASSAQRGSTDTQYF.

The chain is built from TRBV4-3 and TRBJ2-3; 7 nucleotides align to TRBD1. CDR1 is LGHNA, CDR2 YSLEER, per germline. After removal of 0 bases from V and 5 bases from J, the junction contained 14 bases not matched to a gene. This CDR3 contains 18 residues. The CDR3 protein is CASSQETGWFQRGDTQYF. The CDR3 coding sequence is TGCGCCAGCAGCCAAGAGACAGGGTGGTTCCAAAGAGGAGATACGCAGTATTTT.

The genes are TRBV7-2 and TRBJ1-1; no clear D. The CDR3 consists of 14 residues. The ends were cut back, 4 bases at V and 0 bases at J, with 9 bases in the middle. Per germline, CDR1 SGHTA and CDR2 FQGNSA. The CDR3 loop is CASSSRVMNTEAFF. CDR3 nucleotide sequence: TGTGCCAGCAGCTCCCGTGTAATGAACACTGAAGCTTTCTTT. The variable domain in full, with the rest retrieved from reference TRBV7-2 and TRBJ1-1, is GAGVSQSPSNKVTEKGKDVELRCDPISGHTALYWYRQSLGQGLEFLIYFQGNSAPDKSGLPSDRFSAERTGGSVSTLTIQRTQQEDSAVYLCASSSRVMNTEAFFGQGTRLTVV.

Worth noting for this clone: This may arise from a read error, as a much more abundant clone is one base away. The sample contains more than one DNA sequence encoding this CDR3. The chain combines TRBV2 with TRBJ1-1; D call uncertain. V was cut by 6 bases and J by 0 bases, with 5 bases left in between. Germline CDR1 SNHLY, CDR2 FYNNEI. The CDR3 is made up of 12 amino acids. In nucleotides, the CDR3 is TGTGCCAGCAGCGCGATGAACACTGAAGCTTTCTTT. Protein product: CASSAMNTEAFF.

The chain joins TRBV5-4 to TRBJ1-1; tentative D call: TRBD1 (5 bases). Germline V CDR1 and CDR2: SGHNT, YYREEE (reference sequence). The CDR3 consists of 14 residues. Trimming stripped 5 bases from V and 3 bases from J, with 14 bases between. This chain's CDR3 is CASSRGIGDTEAFF. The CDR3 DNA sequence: TGTGCCAGCAGTAGGGGTATTGGGGACACTGAAGCTTTCTTT.

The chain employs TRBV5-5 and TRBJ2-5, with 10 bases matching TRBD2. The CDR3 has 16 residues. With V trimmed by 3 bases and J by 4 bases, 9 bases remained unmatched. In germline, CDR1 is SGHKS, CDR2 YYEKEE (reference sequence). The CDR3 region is CASSSRLASGGETQYF. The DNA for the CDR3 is TGTGCCAGCAGCTCCCGGTTGGCTAGCGGGGGAGAGACCCAGTACTTC.

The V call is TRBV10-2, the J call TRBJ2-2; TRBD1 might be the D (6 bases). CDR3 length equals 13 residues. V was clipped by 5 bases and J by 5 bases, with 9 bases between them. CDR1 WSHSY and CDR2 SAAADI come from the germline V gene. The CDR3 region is CASSQQGTGELFF. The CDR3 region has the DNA TGCGCCAGCAGTCAACAGGGTACCGGGGAGCTGTTTTTT.

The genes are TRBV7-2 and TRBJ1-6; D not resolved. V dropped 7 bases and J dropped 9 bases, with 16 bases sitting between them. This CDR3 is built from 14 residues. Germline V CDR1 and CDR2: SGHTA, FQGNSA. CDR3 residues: CASTLGLLGSPLHF. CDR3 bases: TGTGCCAGCACCCTGGGCCTTTTAGGTTCACCCCTCCACTTT.

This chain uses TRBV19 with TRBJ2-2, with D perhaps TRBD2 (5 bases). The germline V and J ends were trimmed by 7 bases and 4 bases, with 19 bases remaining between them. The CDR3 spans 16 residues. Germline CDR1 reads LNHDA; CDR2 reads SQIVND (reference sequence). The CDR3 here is CASTNPVPRGTGELFF. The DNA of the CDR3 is TGTGCCAGTACCAATCCGGTCCCACGGGGCACCGGGGAGCTGTTTTTT.

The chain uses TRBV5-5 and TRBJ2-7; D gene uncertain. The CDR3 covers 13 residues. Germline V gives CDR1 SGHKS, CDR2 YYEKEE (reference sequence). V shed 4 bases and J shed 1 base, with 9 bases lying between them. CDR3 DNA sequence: TGTGCCAGCAGCCTGGGAAATTCCTACGAGCAGTACTTC. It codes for CASSLGNSYEQYF.

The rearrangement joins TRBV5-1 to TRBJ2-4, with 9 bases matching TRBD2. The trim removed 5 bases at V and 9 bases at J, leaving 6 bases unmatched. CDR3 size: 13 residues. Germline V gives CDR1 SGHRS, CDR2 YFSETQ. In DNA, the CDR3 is TGCGCCAGCAGATTAGCGGGAGATGGCATTCAGTACTTC. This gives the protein CASRLAGDGIQYF.

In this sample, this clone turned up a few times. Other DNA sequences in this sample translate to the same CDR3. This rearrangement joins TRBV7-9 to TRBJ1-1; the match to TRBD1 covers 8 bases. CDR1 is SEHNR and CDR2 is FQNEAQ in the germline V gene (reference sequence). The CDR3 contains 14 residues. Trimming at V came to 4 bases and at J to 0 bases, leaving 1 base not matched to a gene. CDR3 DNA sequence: TGTGCCAGCAGCTCGGGACAGGTGAACACTGAAGCTTTCTTT. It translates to CASSSGQVNTEAFF.

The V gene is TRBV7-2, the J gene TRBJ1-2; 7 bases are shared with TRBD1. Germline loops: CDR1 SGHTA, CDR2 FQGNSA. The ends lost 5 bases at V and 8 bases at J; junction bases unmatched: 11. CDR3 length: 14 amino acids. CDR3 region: CASSKPEGAGGYTF. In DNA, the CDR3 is TGTGCCAGCAGCAAACCAGAGGGGGCAGGAGGCTACACCTTC. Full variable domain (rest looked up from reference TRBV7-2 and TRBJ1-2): GAGVSQSPSNKVTEKGKDVELRCDPISGHTALYWYRQSLGQGLEFLIYFQGNSAPDKSGLPSDRFSAERTGGSVSTLTIQRTQQEDSAVYLCASSKPEGAGGYTFGSGTRLTVV.

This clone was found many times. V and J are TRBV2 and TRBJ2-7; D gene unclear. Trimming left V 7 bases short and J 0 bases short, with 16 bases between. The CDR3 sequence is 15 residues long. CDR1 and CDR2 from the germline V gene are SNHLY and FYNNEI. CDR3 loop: CASTLSAFSSYEQYF. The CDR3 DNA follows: TGTGCCAGCACCTTGTCGGCTTTCTCCTCCTACGAGCAGTACTTC.

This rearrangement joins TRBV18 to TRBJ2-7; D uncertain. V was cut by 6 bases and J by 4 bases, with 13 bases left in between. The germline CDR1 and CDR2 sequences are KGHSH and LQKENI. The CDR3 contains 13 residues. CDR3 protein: CASSPPNLYEQYF. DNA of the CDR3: TGTGCCAGCTCCCCCCCTAACCTATACGAGCAGTACTTC.

The CDR3 bases are TGTGCTGGAGGGGGGGGTAGAGTAGTCGAGACCCAGTACTTC. It encodes CAGGGGRVVETQYF. The genes are TRBV30 and TRBJ2-5; weak D call: TRBD2 (7 bases). Germline V gene sequence: CDR1 GTSNPN, CDR2 SVGIG (reference sequence). The CDR3 sequence is 14 residues long.

CDR3 loop: CASSSYRGKSTDTQYF. CDR3 nucleotides: TGTGCCAGCAGTTCTTACAGGGGGAAGAGCACAGATACGCAGTATTTT. The genes are TRBV28 and TRBJ2-3; 8 bases are shared with TRBD1. In germline, CDR1 is MDHEN, CDR2 SYDVKM. The CDR3 sequence is 16 residues long. V dropped 4 bases and J dropped 0; count of bases not matched to a gene: 6.

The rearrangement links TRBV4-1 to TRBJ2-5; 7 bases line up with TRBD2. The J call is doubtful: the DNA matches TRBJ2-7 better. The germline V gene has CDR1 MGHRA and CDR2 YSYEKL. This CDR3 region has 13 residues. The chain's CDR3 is CASSQGLFYEQYF. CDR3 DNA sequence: TGCGCCAGCAGCCAGGGACTATTCTACGAGCAGTACTTC.

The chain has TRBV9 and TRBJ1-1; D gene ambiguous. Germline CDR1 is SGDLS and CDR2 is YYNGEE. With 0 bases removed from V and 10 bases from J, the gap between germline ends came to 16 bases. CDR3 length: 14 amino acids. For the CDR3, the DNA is TGTGCCAGCAGCGTAGGTGGGGTGGGAGCGTTAGCTTTCTTT. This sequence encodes CASSVGGVGALAFF.

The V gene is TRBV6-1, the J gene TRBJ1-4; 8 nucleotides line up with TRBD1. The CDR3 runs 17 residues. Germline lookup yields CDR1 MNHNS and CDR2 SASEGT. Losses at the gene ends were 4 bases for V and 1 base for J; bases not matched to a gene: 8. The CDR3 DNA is TGTGCCAGCAGTGTTTTCCCAACAGGGGGAACTAATGAAAAACTGTTTTTT. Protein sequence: CASSVFPTGGTNEKLFF.

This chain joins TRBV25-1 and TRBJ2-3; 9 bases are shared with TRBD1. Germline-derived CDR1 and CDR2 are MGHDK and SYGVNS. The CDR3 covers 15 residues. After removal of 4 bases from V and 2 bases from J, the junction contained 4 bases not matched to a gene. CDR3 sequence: CASSVGTGTTDTQYF. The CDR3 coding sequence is TGTGCCAGCAGTGTTGGGACAGGGACCACAGATACGCAGTATTTT.

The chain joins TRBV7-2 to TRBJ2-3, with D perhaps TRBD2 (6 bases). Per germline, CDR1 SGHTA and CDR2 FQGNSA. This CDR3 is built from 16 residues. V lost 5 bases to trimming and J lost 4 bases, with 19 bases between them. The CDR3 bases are TGTGCCAGCAGCCCCGGACTACTCAATGTCCCAGATACGCAGTATTTT. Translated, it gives CASSPGLLNVPDTQYF.

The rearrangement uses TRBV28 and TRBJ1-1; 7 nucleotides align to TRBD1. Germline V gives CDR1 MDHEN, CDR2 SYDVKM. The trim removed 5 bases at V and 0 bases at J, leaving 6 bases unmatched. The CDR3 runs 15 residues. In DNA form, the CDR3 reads TGTGCCAGCAGTCCCTGGGACAGTATGAACACTGAAGCTTTCTTT. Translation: CASSPWDSMNTEAFF. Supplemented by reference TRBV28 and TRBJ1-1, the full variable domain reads DVKVTQSSRYLVKRTGEKVFLECVQDMDHENMFWYRQDPGLGLRLIYFSYDVKMKEKGDIPEGYSVSREKKERFSLILESASTNQTSMYLCASSPWDSMNTEAFFGQGTRLTVV.